Below are 22 T cell receptor beta chains sequenced from a single sample in a study of OX40 agonist ivuxolimab in advanced cancers. Repertoires were generated with immunoSEQ multiplex PCR, while TCRdb's copy carries only in-frame clones and drops some. The sample shows about 90,000 clones, approximately 88% of them seen only once. The input for sequencing was CD4+ or CD8+ T cells sorted from blood, taken in a trial of the OX40 agonist ivuxolimab. The receptors originated from an adult with an advanced solid tumor such as melanoma, head and neck, liver or kidney cancer.

The V call is TRBV7-3, the J call TRBJ2-1, with D possibly matching TRBD1 (6 bases). V was trimmed by 2 bases and J by 9 bases, leaving 11 bases between them. The germline gives CDR1 SGHTA, CDR2 FQGTGA. The CDR3 loop spans 13 amino acids. This CDR3 reads CASSLEGVGEQFF. The CDR3 nucleotides are TGTGCCAGCAGCTTAGAGGGGGTCGGTGAGCAGTTCTTC.

V usage is TRBV10-1 and J usage is TRBJ1-5; D is unresolved. The ends were cut back, 2 bases at V and 1 base at J, with 18 bases in the middle. Germline CDR1 and CDR2: WNHNN and SYGVQD (reference sequence). The CDR3 covers 18 residues. CDR3 nucleotides: TGCGCCAGCAGTGAGAAGGGTTGGGTAACCAAAAGCAATCAGCCCCAGCATTTT. Translated, it gives CASSEKGWVTKSNQPQHF.

The rearrangement links TRBV5-1 to TRBJ2-5, with D perhaps matching TRBD1 or TRBD2 (6 bases each). The end of the DNA aligns better with TRBJ2-7, so the J call may be wrong. Germline-derived CDR1 and CDR2 are SGHRS and YFSETQ. The CDR3 contains 14 residues. The CDR3 is CASRQQGGSYEQYF. The DNA of the CDR3 is TGCGCCAGCAGGCAACAGGGAGGTAGTTACGAGCAGTACTTC.

V and J are TRBV13 and TRBJ2-3; tentative D call: TRBD2 (5 bases). Germline values: CDR1 PRHDT, CDR2 FYEKMQ (reference sequence). CDR3 length: 16 amino acids. Trimming removed 5 bases from V and 2 bases from J, with 17 bases in between. The CDR3 reads CASSRRTDGFTDTQYF. The CDR3 coding sequence is TGTGCCAGCAGCCGGAGGACGGACGGATTCACAGATACGCAGTATTTT. The variable domain in full, completed from reference TRBV13 and TRBJ2-3, reads AAGVIQSPRHLIKEKRETATLKCYPIPRHDTVYWYQQGPGQDPQFLISFYEKMQSDKGSIPDRFSAQQFSDYHSELNMSSLELGDSALYFCASSRRTDGFTDTQYFGPGTRLTVL.

This clone was detected a few times. The V gene is TRBV4-2, the J gene TRBJ1-5; unclear D gene. V was shortened by 1 base and J by 2 bases, with 3 bases between the two germline ends. Germline V gives CDR1 LGHNA, CDR2 YNFKEQ. This CDR3 contains 13 residues. The CDR3 sequence is CASSQGGNQPQHF. For the CDR3, the DNA is TGTGCCAGCAGCCAAGGGGGCAATCAGCCCCAGCATTTT.

This clone was observed once. This sequence joins TRBV7-6 and TRBJ2-1; 8 bases are shared with TRBD2. Germline trimming cut 5 bases from V and 0 bases from J; bases unmatched to any gene: 9. The CDR3 length is 17 residues. The germline V gene has CDR1 SGHVS and CDR2 FNYEAQ. Written as DNA, the CDR3 is TGTGCCAGCAGCCCCCGCGGGGGGCGGAGCTCCTACAATGAGCAGTTCTTC. Protein sequence: CASSPRGGRSSYNEQFF.

V is TRBV5-4 and J is TRBJ2-7; D call uncertain. The germline V gene has CDR1 SGHNT and CDR2 YYREEE (reference sequence). The CDR3 extends over 12 amino acids. With 0 bases removed from V and 5 bases from J, the gap between germline ends came to 6 bases. For the CDR3, the DNA is TGTGCCAGCAGCTTGGACAGCAACGAGCAGTACTTC. Its translation is CASSLDSNEQYF.

The rearrangement uses TRBV5-4 and TRBJ1-1; D is ambiguous. This CDR3 is 14 amino acids long. Germline V gene sequence: CDR1 SGHNT, CDR2 YYREEE (reference sequence). V was pared by 2 bases and J by 5 bases, with 13 bases between. This CDR3 is CASSLPVSGTEAFF. For the CDR3, the DNA is TGTGCCAGCAGCTTACCAGTTTCGGGAACTGAAGCTTTCTTT.

In its sample, this clone was seen a few times. The gene calls are TRBV7-8 and TRBJ2-7; 9 nucleotides match TRBD2. The CDR3 contains 13 residues. V lost 5 bases to trimming and J lost 6 bases; unmatched junction nucleotides: 5. The germline V gene encodes CDR1 SGHVS and CDR2 FQNEAQ. CDR3 in amino acids: CASSTRSGSEQYF. CDR3 in DNA: TGTGCCAGCAGCACCCGTAGCGGGAGCGAGCAGTACTTC.

The CDR3 sequence is CASSANAYQETQYF. The CDR3 nucleotides read TGTGCCAGCAGCGCGAATGCTTACCAAGAGACCCAGTACTTC. The chain is built from TRBV6-1 and TRBJ2-5; D remains ambiguous. This CDR3 region has 14 residues. V was trimmed by 6 bases and J by 0 bases, leaving 11 bases between them. Germline V gene sequence: CDR1 MNHNS, CDR2 SASEGT.

This sequence joins TRBV5-1 and TRBJ1-1; D gene ambiguous. CDR3 length: 13 amino acids. CDR1 is SGHRS and CDR2 is YFSETQ in the germline V gene. Trimming left V 4 bases short and J 3 bases short, with 10 bases between. Here the CDR3 DNA reads TGCGCCAGCAGCGCAGCCAGTCACACTGAAGCTTTCTTT. Translation gives CASSAASHTEAFF.

Here the CDR3 reads CATSLLLTYEQYF. DNA of the CDR3: TGTGCCACCAGCCTGCTCCTTACCTACGAGCAGTACTTC. This chain uses TRBV15 with TRBJ2-7; D is unresolved. Germline V gene sequence: CDR1 LNHNV, CDR2 YYDKDF (reference sequence). Trimming took 5 bases from V and 2 from J, leaving 10 bases between them. This CDR3 region has 13 residues. Supplemented by reference TRBV15 and TRBJ2-7, the full variable domain reads DAMVIQNPRYQVTQFGKPVTLSCSQTLNHNVMYWYQQKSSQAPKLLFHYYDKDFNNEADTPDNFQSRRPNTSFCFLDIRSPGLGDTAMYLCATSLLLTYEQYFGPGTRLTVT.

The chain combines TRBV5-1 with TRBJ2-5; 9 bases fit TRBD1. This CDR3 comprises 16 residues. The ends lost 5 bases at V and 2 bases at J; junction bases unmatched: 10. Germline V gene lookup returns CDR1 SGHRS and CDR2 YFSETQ. The DNA of the CDR3 is TGCGCCAGCAGTCAACGGCCGGGACAGGGACAAGAGACCCAGTACTTC. It codes for CASSQRPGQGQETQYF.

This chain links TRBV5-1 with TRBJ2-2; D gene ambiguous. Trimming cost V 2 bases and J 6 bases, with 11 bases left between them. Germline loops: CDR1 SGHRS, CDR2 YFSETQ. The CDR3 has 14 residues. The CDR3 spells CASSLGTGAGELFF. CDR3 nucleotide sequence: TGCGCCAGCAGCTTAGGTACTGGGGCCGGGGAGCTGTTTTTT.

This chain joins TRBV9 and TRBJ1-4; 9 bases fit TRBD1. Trimming took 0 bases from V and 8 from J; bases not matched to a gene: 11. The germline gives CDR1 SGDLS, CDR2 YYNGEE. The length of the CDR3 is 17 residues. The CDR3 nucleotides read TGTGCCAGCAGCGTAGGTACAGGGGGCAATTCGGGAGAAAAACTGTTTTTT. It translates to CASSVGTGGNSGEKLFF.

This clone showed up just a few times. The chain is built from TRBV2 and TRBJ1-1; D unclear. The CDR3 is 13 residues long. Germline V gene data show CDR1 as SNHLY and CDR2 as FYNNEI. V lost 4 bases, J lost 1 base, and 7 bases lay in between. This CDR3 is CASSGQKNTEAFF. The CDR3 DNA reads as TGTGCCAGCAGTGGCCAGAAGAACACTGAAGCTTTCTTT.

This clone appeared once. V and J are TRBV7-8 and TRBJ1-6; D might be TRBD1 (6 bases). The length of the CDR3 is 14 residues. V was clipped by 1 base and J by 7 bases, with 8 bases between them. The V gene's germline CDR1 is SGHVS and CDR2 FQNEAQ. The CDR3 loop reads CASSLEGGNSPLHF. DNA of the CDR3: TGTGCCAGCAGCTTAGAGGGGGGGAATTCACCCCTCCACTTT.

The V call is TRBV5-1, the J call TRBJ2-7; 12 bases are a match to TRBD2. After removal of 2 bases from V and 5 bases from J, the junction contained 5 bases not matched to a gene. CDR1 is SGHRS and CDR2 is YFSETQ in the germline V gene. The CDR3 is 15 residues long. This CDR3 reads CASSLRLAGVNEQYF. The CDR3 DNA is TGCGCCAGCAGCTTAAGACTAGCGGGAGTAAACGAGCAGTACTTC.

The CDR3 DNA is TGCGCCAGCAGCCCGGGGACGGTCGGAGATACGCAGTATTTT. Amino acid sequence: CASSPGTVGDTQYF. The V gene is TRBV5-1, the J gene TRBJ2-3, with D perhaps matching TRBD1 or TRBD2 (5 bases each). Germline CDR1 and CDR2: SGHRS and YFSETQ. V dropped 4 bases and J dropped 5 bases, with 14 bases sitting between them. The CDR3 totals 14 residues.

The chain carries TRBV6-1 and TRBJ2-3; D is tentatively TRBD1 or TRBD2 (5 bases each). V gave up 3 bases and J gave up 0 bases, with 7 bases separating them. Looked up from germline, CDR1 is MNHNS and CDR2 is SASEGT. The CDR3 runs 14 residues. CDR3 DNA: TGTGCCAGCAGTGAGGGGGTTAGCACAGATACGCAGTATTTT. This encodes CASSEGVSTDTQYF.

The CDR3 sequence: CSVDGGIWTEAFF. The CDR3 DNA reads TGCAGCGTTGATGGGGGGATTTGGACTGAAGCTTTCTTT. J is TRBJ1-1 and V is TRBV29-1; TRBD1 might be the D (5 bases). V gave up 3 bases and J gave up 5 bases, with 13 bases separating them. The length of the CDR3 is 13 residues. Looked up from germline, CDR1 is SQVTM and CDR2 is ANQGSEA.

The rearrangement uses TRBV5-6 and TRBJ2-5; maybe TRBD2 (5 bases). V was trimmed by 1 base and J by 2 bases, leaving 6 bases between them. From germline, CDR1 is SGHDT and CDR2 YYEEEE. The CDR3 sequence is 13 residues long. CDR3 DNA: TGTGCCAGCAGCTTGAGCGGACAAGAGACCCAGTACTTC. It yields the protein CASSLSGQETQYF.